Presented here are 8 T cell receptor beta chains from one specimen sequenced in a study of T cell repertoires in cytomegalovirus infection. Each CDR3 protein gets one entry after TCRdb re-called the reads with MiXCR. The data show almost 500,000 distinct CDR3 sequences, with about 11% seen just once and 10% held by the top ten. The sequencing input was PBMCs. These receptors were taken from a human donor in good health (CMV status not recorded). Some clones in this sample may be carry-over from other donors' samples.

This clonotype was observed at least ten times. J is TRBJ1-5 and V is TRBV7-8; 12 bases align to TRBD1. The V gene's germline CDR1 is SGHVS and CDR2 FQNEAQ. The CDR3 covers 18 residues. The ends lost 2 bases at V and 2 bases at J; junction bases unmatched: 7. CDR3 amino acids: CASSLSGTGGGGNQPQHF. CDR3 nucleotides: TGTGCCAGCAGCTTATCCGGGACAGGGGGCGGCGGCAATCAGCCCCAGCATTTT. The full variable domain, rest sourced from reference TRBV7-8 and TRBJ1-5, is GAGVSQSPRYKVAKRGQDVALRCDPISGHVSLFWYQQALGQGPEFLTYFQNEAQLDKSGLPSDRFFAERPEGSVSTLKIQRTQQEDSAVYLCASSLSGTGGGGNQPQHFGDGTRLSIL.

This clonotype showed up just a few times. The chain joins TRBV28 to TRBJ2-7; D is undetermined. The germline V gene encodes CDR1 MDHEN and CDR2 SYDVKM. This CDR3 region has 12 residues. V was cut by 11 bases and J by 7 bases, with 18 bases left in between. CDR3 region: CAGSEMAGEQYF. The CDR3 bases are TGTGCCGGTTCAGAAATGGCCGGTGAGCAGTACTTC.

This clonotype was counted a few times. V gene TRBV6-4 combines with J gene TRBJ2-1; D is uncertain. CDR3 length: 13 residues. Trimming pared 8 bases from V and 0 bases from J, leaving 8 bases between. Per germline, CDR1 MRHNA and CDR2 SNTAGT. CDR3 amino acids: CASGRNSYNEQFF. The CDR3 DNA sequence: TGTGCCAGCGGTAGAAACTCCTACAATGAGCAGTTCTTC.

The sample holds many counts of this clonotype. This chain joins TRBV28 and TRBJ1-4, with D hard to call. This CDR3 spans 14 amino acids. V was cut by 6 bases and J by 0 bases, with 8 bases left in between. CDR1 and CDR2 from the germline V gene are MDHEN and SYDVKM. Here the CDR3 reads CASRDPATNEKLFF. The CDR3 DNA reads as TGTGCCAGCAGGGACCCTGCAACTAATGAAAAACTGTTTTTT. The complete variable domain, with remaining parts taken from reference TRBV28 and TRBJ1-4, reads DVKVTQSSRYLVKRTGEKVFLECVQDMDHENMFWYRQDPGLGLRLIYFSYDVKMKEKGDIPEGYSVSREKKERFSLILESASTNQTSMYLCASRDPATNEKLFFGSGTQLSVL.

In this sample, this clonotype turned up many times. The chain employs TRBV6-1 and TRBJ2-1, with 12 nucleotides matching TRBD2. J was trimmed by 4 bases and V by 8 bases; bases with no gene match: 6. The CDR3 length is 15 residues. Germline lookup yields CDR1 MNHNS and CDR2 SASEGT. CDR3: CASRLTSGGYNEQFF. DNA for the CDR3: TGTGCCAGCCGATTGACTAGCGGGGGATACAATGAGCAGTTCTTC.

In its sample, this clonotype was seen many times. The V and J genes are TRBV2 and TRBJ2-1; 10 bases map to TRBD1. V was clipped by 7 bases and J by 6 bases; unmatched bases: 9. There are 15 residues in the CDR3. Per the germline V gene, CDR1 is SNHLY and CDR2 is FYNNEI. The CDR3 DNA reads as TGTGCCAGCACTCCGGGACAGGGGTTGTTCAATGAGCAGTTCTTC. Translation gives CASTPGQGLFNEQFF.

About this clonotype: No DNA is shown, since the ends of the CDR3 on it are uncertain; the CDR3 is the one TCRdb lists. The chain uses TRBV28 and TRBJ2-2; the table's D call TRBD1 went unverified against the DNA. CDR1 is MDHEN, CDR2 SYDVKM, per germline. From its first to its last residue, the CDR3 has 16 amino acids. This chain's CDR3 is CASRWGGGANTGELLF.

CDR3 region: CASSLLTGGLRDTQYF. The CDR3 region has the DNA TGCGCCAGCAGCTTGTTGACAGGGGGCCTTCGAGATACGCAGTATTTT. V usage is TRBV5-1 and J usage is TRBJ2-3, with TRBD1 matching 10 bases. Germline CDR1 SGHRS, CDR2 YFSETQ. This CDR3 is built from 16 residues. V shed 1 base and J 5 bases; nucleotides not matched to a gene: 7.